A single sample gave rise to the 14 T cell receptor beta chains below, sequenced in a study of cytomegalovirus exposure and HLA in healthy donors. The PCR made use of 60 Vbeta and 13 Jbeta primers. Repertoires were generated with immunoSEQ multiplex PCR, while TCRdb's copy carries only in-frame clones and drops some. The sample is made up of around 76,000 clones, and the top ten hold 1.5% of it. The sequencing sample was made of PBMCs. These receptors all come from a woman in her sixties or seventies in good health and CMV-seronegative.

The V and J genes are TRBV19 and TRBJ2-2, with D maybe TRBD1 (6 bases). V was cut by 1 base and J by 0 bases, with 9 bases left in between. CDR3 length equals 16 residues. Per germline, CDR1 LNHDA and CDR2 SQIVND (reference sequence). In DNA form, the CDR3 reads TGTGCCAGTAGTATAGCGGGGACAACGAACACCGGGGAGCTGTTTTTT. Residues: CASSIAGTTNTGELFF.

This chain joins TRBV13 and TRBJ2-5, with a weak D call TRBD2 (6 bases). V lost 3 bases and J lost 7, with 12 bases in between. This CDR3 has 13 residues. The germline V gene has CDR1 PRHDT and CDR2 FYEKMQ (reference sequence). CDR3 nucleotides: TGTGCCAGCAGCTTCGGAGGGGTGGGGACCCAGTACTTC. Its translation is CASSFGGVGTQYF.

J is TRBJ2-3 and V is TRBV7-8; D might be TRBD2 (6 bases). This CDR3 spans 17 amino acids. V gave up 5 bases and J gave up 2 bases, with 20 bases separating them. Germline V gene lookup returns CDR1 SGHVS and CDR2 FQNEAQ. CDR3 DNA: TGTGCCAGCAGCACGGGCGGTGGCGGGATGTTCACAGATACGCAGTATTTT. It yields the protein CASSTGGGGMFTDTQYF.

V gene TRBV27 combines with J gene TRBJ2-1, with TRBD2 identical over 10 bases. Germline trimming cut 3 bases from V and 5 bases from J; bases unmatched to any gene: 4. CDR1 MNHEY and CDR2 SMNVEV come from the germline V gene (reference sequence). This CDR3 region has 15 residues. The CDR3 is CASSFSSGRNNEQFF. CDR3 DNA sequence: TGTGCCAGCAGTTTCTCTAGCGGGAGAAACAATGAGCAGTTCTTC.

This rearrangement joins TRBV2 to TRBJ1-1, with a possible D match to TRBD1 (5 bases). The CDR3 has 14 residues. Germline V lookup: CDR1 SNHLY, CDR2 FYNNEI. Trimming removed 3 bases at V and 3 bases at J, with 11 bases between. The DNA for the CDR3 is TGTGCCAGCAGTGATCTCGCGGGGGACACTGAAGCTTTCTTT. Amino acid sequence: CASSDLAGDTEAFF.

The chain couples TRBV9 to TRBJ2-2, with D perhaps TRBD1 (5 bases). The V gene's germline CDR1 is SGDLS and CDR2 YYNGEE. The V gene lost 2 bases and the J gene lost 7 bases, with 9 bases spanning the gap. The CDR3 sequence is 13 residues long. The chain's CDR3 is CASSVRVDGELFF. The CDR3, as DNA: TGTGCCAGCAGCGTCAGGGTGGACGGGGAGCTGTTTTTT.

The chain carries TRBV13 and TRBJ2-5; 13 nucleotides align to TRBD2. Germline CDR1 PRHDT, CDR2 FYEKMQ (reference sequence). V shed 11 bases, J shed 5 bases, and the junction held 5 bases outside the gene matches. The CDR3 is 13 amino acids. CDR3 bases: TGTGCCGGCGGACTAGCGGGAGTGGAGACCCAGTACTTC. Translating gives CAGGLAGVETQYF.

This chain uses TRBV19 with TRBJ1-1; 8 bases match TRBD1. The CDR3 extends over 14 amino acids. The V gene's germline CDR1 is LNHDA and CDR2 SQIVND (reference sequence). V lost 5 bases to trimming and J lost 5 bases; unmatched junction nucleotides: 7. This CDR3 is CASSPSGGWTEAFF. CDR3 nucleotides: TGTGCCAGTAGTCCTTCAGGGGGCTGGACTGAAGCTTTCTTT.

The rearrangement joins TRBV7-9 to TRBJ1-1; TRBD1 is a possible D gene (5 bases). The germline gives CDR1 SEHNR, CDR2 FQNEAQ (reference sequence). V gave up 4 bases and J gave up 0 bases, with 12 bases separating them. The CDR3 sequence is 15 residues long. CDR3 residues: CASSSLTALNTEAFF. The CDR3 DNA sequence: TGTGCCAGCAGCTCCCTGACAGCCCTGAACACTGAAGCTTTCTTT.

The chain carries TRBV6-5 and TRBJ1-5; a weak D match, TRBD1 (5 bases). V lost 2 bases and J lost 6, with 11 bases in between. There are 14 residues in the CDR3. Per germline, CDR1 MNHEY and CDR2 SVGAGI. The CDR3 loop reads CASSYKAGSQPQHF. CDR3 bases: TGTGCCAGCAGTTACAAGGCAGGGTCTCAGCCCCAGCATTTT.

The chain uses TRBV6-7 and TRBJ1-5; D is uncertain. TRBV6-7 is an ORF, with its function uncertain. Trimming removed 9 bases from V and 5 bases from J, with 14 bases in between. CDR3 length equals 13 residues. As DNA, the CDR3 is TGTGCCAGATCTAATCTTCGATATCAGCCCCAGCATTTT. Translated: CARSNLRYQPQHF.

The V call is TRBV7-3, the J call TRBJ2-5, with 9 bases matching TRBD1. With 6 bases clipped from V and 4 bases from J, the junction kept 6 bases outside the gene matches. The CDR3 has 14 residues. Germline V gene lookup returns CDR1 SGHTA and CDR2 FQGTGA. CDR3 region: CASRSTGGTETQYF. CDR3 sequence (DNA): TGTGCCAGCAGGTCAACAGGGGGCACAGAGACCCAGTACTTC.

The genes are TRBV19 and TRBJ1-2; TRBD1 aligns across 8 bases. Germline V lookup: CDR1 LNHDA, CDR2 SQIVND (reference sequence). CDR3 size: 15 residues. J gave up 7 bases and V 4 bases, and 11 bases lay outside the gene matches. CDR3 DNA: TGTGCCAGTAGTACGTCGACAGGGGAGGTCTCTGGCTACACCTTC. Protein: CASSTSTGEVSGYTF.

This chain joins TRBV19 and TRBJ1-4, with 7 bases that match TRBD1. This CDR3 spans 19 amino acids. V was clipped by 4 bases and J by 3 bases; unmatched bases: 17. Germline V gives CDR1 LNHDA, CDR2 SQIVND (reference sequence). The CDR3 bases are TGTGCCAGTAGTACCCGGATGCTGGGACAGCTCGGGGCTAATGAAAAACTGTTTTTT. This encodes CASSTRMLGQLGANEKLFF.